This passage covers 14 T cell receptor beta chains from one sample sequenced in a study of blood T cell repertoires in COVID-19. The table came from immunoSEQ multiplex PCR; TCRdb's copy has only in-frame clones and leaves some out. Of under 150,000 clones listed, approximately 84% are singletons. Sample: peripheral blood. The source of these receptors is a woman of 80 years or more with acute or convalescent COVID-19.

DNA for the CDR3: TGCAGTGCTAGTGGGACAGGGGACTATGGCTACACCTTC. Translating it yields CSASGTGDYGYTF. The chain is built from TRBV20-1 and TRBJ1-2, with 10 bases that match TRBD1. The V gene end was trimmed by 3 bases and the J gene end by 3 bases; junction bases not matched to a gene: 1. CDR1 DFQATT and CDR2 SNEGSKA come from the germline V gene (reference sequence). CDR3 length: 13 residues.

This rearrangement joins TRBV4-1 to TRBJ1-6; D perhaps matches TRBD1 (6 bases). The CDR3 consists of 16 residues. Germline V lookup: CDR1 MGHRA, CDR2 YSYEKL. V gave up 8 bases and J gave up 0 bases, with 14 bases separating them. Here the CDR3 reads CASQDRPSSYNSPLHF. CDR3 sequence (DNA): TGCGCCAGCCAGGACAGACCGAGCTCCTATAATTCACCCCTCCACTTT.

V gene TRBV5-4 combines with J gene TRBJ2-4; D perhaps matches TRBD1 (6 bases). V was clipped by 6 bases and J by 3 bases, with 10 bases between them. Germline V gene sequence: CDR1 SGHNT, CDR2 YYREEE (reference sequence). The CDR3 length is 13 residues. DNA for the CDR3: TGTGCCAGCACAGGGGTGGACAAAAACATTCAGTACTTC. Translation gives CASTGVDKNIQYF.

This chain connects TRBV6-6 to TRBJ2-3; 9 bases line up with TRBD1. This CDR3 spans 17 amino acids. V shed 5 bases and J 4 bases; nucleotides not matched to a gene: 13. Germline V gives CDR1 MNHNY, CDR2 SVGAGI (reference sequence). The CDR3 reads CASSPTPTGGSADTQYF. In DNA, the CDR3 is TGTGCCAGCAGTCCTACCCCGACAGGGGGATCGGCAGATACGCAGTATTTT.

The chain combines TRBV28 with TRBJ1-2; weak D call: TRBD1 (5 bases). Germline-derived CDR1 and CDR2 are MDHEN and SYDVKM. The CDR3 is 13 residues long. V was clipped by 7 bases and J by 3 bases, with 12 bases between them. The CDR3 reads CASTSGGDYGYTF. The CDR3 region has the DNA TGTGCCAGCACCTCGGGGGGGGACTATGGCTACACCTTC.

This chain joins TRBV18 and TRBJ1-2, with 8 bases fitting TRBD1. Germline V lookup: CDR1 KGHSH, CDR2 LQKENI. The CDR3 totals 15 residues. Unmatched junction bases numbered 3, after V lost 3 bases and J lost 0 bases. The CDR3 spells CASSPRTGTNYGYTF. CDR3 nucleotide sequence: TGTGCCAGCTCACCCCGGACAGGGACTAACTATGGCTACACCTTC. The full variable domain, rest sourced from reference TRBV18 and TRBJ1-2, is NAGVMQNPRHLVRRRGQEARLRCSPMKGHSHVYWYRQLPEEGLKFMVYLQKENIIDESGMPKERFSAEFPKEGPSILRIQQVVRGDSAAYFCASSPRTGTNYGYTFGSGTRLTVV.

This clone was picked up a small number of times. V usage is TRBV2 and J usage is TRBJ2-2, with D perhaps matching TRBD1 (6 bases). Looked up from germline, CDR1 is SNHLY and CDR2 is FYNNEI. V lost 4 bases, J lost 5 bases, and 11 bases lay in between. The CDR3 has 14 amino acids. The CDR3 DNA reads TGTGCCAGCAGTGTGCAGGGGACGACCGGGGAGCTGTTTTTT. It codes for CASSVQGTTGELFF.

The table lists this clone with a count of one. This rearrangement joins TRBV19 to TRBJ1-5; D gene ambiguous. The germline V gene encodes CDR1 LNHDA and CDR2 SQIVND (reference sequence). The CDR3 runs to 15 residues. Trimming removed 1 base at V and 5 bases at J, with 12 bases between. The CDR3 region has the DNA TGTGCCAGTAGTATAGGTACCTACCGGGATCAGCCCCAGCATTTT. Protein: CASSIGTYRDQPQHF.

This rearrangement joins TRBV5-4 to TRBJ2-5; the match to TRBD1 covers 9 bases. Per the germline V gene, CDR1 is SGHNT and CDR2 is YYREEE (reference sequence). J gave up 1 base and V 5 bases, and 0 bases lay outside the gene matches. The CDR3 consists of 13 residues. The CDR3 sequence: CASRGQGQETQYF. CDR3 DNA: TGTGCCAGCAGGGGACAGGGCCAAGAGACCCAGTACTTC.

This clone has a single count. This chain links TRBV29-1 with TRBJ1-1; D is uncertain. Germline loops: CDR1 SQVTM, CDR2 ANQGSEA. This CDR3 comprises 13 residues. V was trimmed by 3 bases and J by 4 bases, leaving 12 bases between them. The CDR3 sequence: CSVDPISGTEAFF. For the CDR3, the DNA is TGCAGCGTTGACCCTATTTCAGGCACTGAAGCTTTCTTT. Filled out from reference TRBV29-1 and TRBJ1-1, the complete variable domain reads SAVISQKPSRDICQRGTSLTIQCQVDSQVTMMFWYRQQPGQSLTLIATANQGSEATYESGFVIDKFPISRPNLTFSTLTVSNMSPEDSSIYLCSVDPISGTEAFFGQGTRLTVV.

The chain recombines TRBV7-8 with TRBJ2-2; 7 bases are shared with TRBD1. V gave up 5 bases and J gave up 7 bases; unmatched junction bases: 10. CDR1 is SGHVS, CDR2 FQNEAQ, per germline. The CDR3 has 15 amino acids. CDR3 in amino acids: CASSPVGGEGGELFF. The CDR3, as DNA: TGTGCCAGCAGCCCTGTAGGGGGCGAGGGCGGGGAGCTGTTTTTT. Full variable domain (rest looked up from reference TRBV7-8 and TRBJ2-2): GAGVSQSPRYKVAKRGQDVALRCDPISGHVSLFWYQQALGQGPEFLTYFQNEAQLDKSGLPSDRFFAERPEGSVSTLKIQRTQQEDSAVYLCASSPVGGEGGELFFGEGSRLTVL.

This clone was detected only a few times. The chain carries TRBV30 and TRBJ2-7, with TRBD1 as a possible D gene (6 bases). There are 16 residues in the CDR3. The germline CDR1 and CDR2 sequences are GTSNPN and SVGIG (reference sequence). V lost 3 bases and J lost 2, with 20 bases in between. CDR3 nucleotides: TGTGCCTGGAGCGGAGGCCTGGGGGCCTTCCCCTACGAGCAGTACTTC. As protein: CAWSGGLGAFPYEQYF.

The V and J genes are TRBV2 and TRBJ1-2; TRBD1 is a possible D gene (5 bases). CDR1 is SNHLY, CDR2 FYNNEI, per germline. Trimming took 9 bases from V and 4 from J, leaving 21 bases between them. This CDR3 has 15 residues. Written as DNA, the CDR3 is TGTGCCAGTTTCCCCGGGGCCGGGAGAGGCTATGGCTACACCTTC. Translated: CASFPGAGRGYGYTF.

This rearrangement joins TRBV5-1 to TRBJ2-1; tentative D call: TRBD2 (6 bases). The CDR3 is made up of 14 amino acids. V lost 0 bases and J 5 bases, leaving 9 bases between the germline ends. Germline CDR1 SGHRS, CDR2 YFSETQ. In nucleotides, the CDR3 is TGCGCCAGCAGCTTGGCCGGGGGTGACAATGAGCAGTTCTTC. Residues: CASSLAGGDNEQFF.